The entry below describes one T cell receptor beta chain. Its target is unknown. Germline CDR1 and CDR2: SGHAT and FQNNGV. J was trimmed by 5 bases and V by 3 bases; bases with no gene match: 6. The CDR3 has 14 residues. This entry belongs to a study of T cell repertoires in cytomegalovirus infection. As for the study in general: Recently described HLA-C-restricted plus well-studied HLA-B-restricted CMV epitopes were used. Matching HLA type and CMV infection were both indicated by public TCR beta signatures.

Each CDR3 protein gets one entry after TCRdb re-called the reads with MiXCR. The table has 450,000 to 550,000 distinct CDR3 sequences, about two fifths seen once. The study, taken as a whole, reports: Cumulative frequency of public TCR beta families picked out carriers of CMV plus the relevant HLA. Clonotype analysis showed dominance of the ex vivo response by HLA-C-restricted CMV-specific TCR beta clonotypes.

The TCR sequence derives from a human donor in good health (CMV status not recorded). Some clones in this sample may be carry-over from other donors' samples. Sequenced material: cultured PBMCs, taken from culture after CMV antigen stimulation. This rearrangement joins TRBV11-2 to TRBJ2-7; TRBD1 aligns across 8 bases. DNA for the CDR3: TGTGCCAGCAGCTTTGCGGCGGACAGGGACGAGCAGTACTTC. This sequence encodes CASSFAADRDEQYF.